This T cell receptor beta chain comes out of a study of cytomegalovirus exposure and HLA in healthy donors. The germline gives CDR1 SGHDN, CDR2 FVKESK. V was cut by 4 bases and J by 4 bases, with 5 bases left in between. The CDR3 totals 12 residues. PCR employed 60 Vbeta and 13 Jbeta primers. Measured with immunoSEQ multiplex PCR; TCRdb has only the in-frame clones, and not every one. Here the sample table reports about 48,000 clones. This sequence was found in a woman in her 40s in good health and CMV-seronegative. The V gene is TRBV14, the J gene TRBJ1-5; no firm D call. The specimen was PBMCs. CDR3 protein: CASSRQNQPQHF. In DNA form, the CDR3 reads TGTGCCAGCAGCCGGCAGAATCAGCCCCAGCATTTT.